Below are 13 T cell receptor beta chains sequenced from a single sample in a study of tumor-infiltrating lymphocytes in localized non-small cell lung cancer (dated by TCRdb to the early 2020s). The library relied on the immunoSEQ multiplex PCR assay. TCRdb carries this immuneACCESS record with in-frame sequences only. Its versions omit some clonotypes, under half of them owing to an unresolved V gene in the studies checked, with the rest unexplained. A total of roughly 3,300 clones appear in this sample, 55% to 60% of them only once. The ten most abundant clones make up around 13% of the sample. Sequences were obtained from uninvolved lung tissue not adjacent to the tumor. These receptors came from a human donor with non-small cell lung cancer.

J is TRBJ2-7 and V is TRBV7-9, with D tentatively TRBD1 (6 bases). Trimming pared 5 bases from V and 0 bases from J, leaving 14 bases between. Germline assignment: CDR1 SEHNR and CDR2 FQNEAQ (reference sequence). The CDR3 has 15 residues. CDR3 in DNA: TGTGCCAGCAGCCCCAGGGGCTTGGGCTCCTACGAGCAGTACTTC. Encoded protein: CASSPRGLGSYEQYF.

V and J are TRBV5-1 and TRBJ1-2; perhaps TRBD1 as D (5 bases). CDR3 length equals 12 residues. Germline CDR1 and CDR2: SGHRS and YFSETQ. The germline V and J ends were trimmed by 0 bases and 8 bases, with 8 bases remaining between them. CDR3 sequence (DNA): TGCGCCAGCAGCTTGGTTGGGGACGGCTACACCTTC. Translation: CASSLVGDGYTF.

This clone has a handful of counts. The chain employs TRBV7-9 and TRBJ2-7; 11 nucleotides line up with TRBD1. This CDR3 is built from 14 residues. The J segment lost 6 bases and the V segment lost 5 bases, leaving 6 bases of the junction unmatched. CDR1 is SEHNR, CDR2 FQNEAQ, per germline (reference sequence). The CDR3 sequence: CASSEGQGDSEQYF. As DNA, the CDR3 is TGTGCCAGCAGCGAGGGACAGGGGGACAGCGAGCAGTACTTC.

By sample share, this clone is large. The rearrangement links TRBV19 to TRBJ1-5; possible D gene TRBD1, 5 bases. Trimming pared 7 bases from V and 5 bases from J, leaving 15 bases between. The CDR3 consists of 14 residues. Germline CDR1 is LNHDA and CDR2 is SQIVND (reference sequence). CDR3 loop: CASIDWGSDQPQHF. The DNA for the CDR3 is TGTGCCAGTATCGATTGGGGCTCGGATCAGCCCCAGCATTTT.

The rearrangement links TRBV6-5 to TRBJ2-5; the D is unclear. This CDR3 spans 13 amino acids. Germline CDR1 MNHEY, CDR2 SVGAGI. Trimming shortened V by 4 bases and J by 3 bases, and 9 bases separated the two germline ends. The CDR3 loop is CASSWTGEETQYF. In nucleotides, the CDR3 is TGTGCCAGCAGTTGGACGGGTGAAGAGACCCAGTACTTC.

The CDR3 nucleotides are TGTGCCAGCAGTGCCTCCGGGACTAGCGGCCCGAGGAATGAGCAGTTCTTC. Translated, it gives CASSASGTSGPRNEQFF. The chain links TRBV28 to TRBJ2-1; 11 bases align to TRBD2. The CDR3 spans 17 residues. CDR1 and CDR2 (germline): MDHEN, SYDVKM. The V and J ends lost 5 bases and 7 bases, in that order; junction bases with no gene match: 13.

This chain joins TRBV7-9 and TRBJ1-2; the D gene is possibly TRBD1 (6 bases). CDR1 is SEHNR and CDR2 is FQNEAQ in the germline V gene (reference sequence). Trimming shortened V by 1 base and J by 4 bases, and 13 bases separated the two germline ends. The CDR3 totals 15 residues. The CDR3 DNA sequence: TGTGCCAGCAGCTTAGGGGTAGCGGGGGCCTATGGCTACACCTTC. Translated, it gives CASSLGVAGAYGYTF.

The chain employs TRBV20-1 and TRBJ2-5; no firm D call. CDR1 is DFQATT, CDR2 SNEGSKA, per germline (reference sequence). V was clipped by 3 bases and J by 6 bases, with 5 bases between them. The CDR3 consists of 10 residues. As DNA, the CDR3 is TGCAGTGCTAGCGAACAGACCCAGTACTTC. This gives the protein CSASEQTQYF.

The chain joins TRBV5-6 to TRBJ1-2; 7 bases line up with TRBD1. The CDR3 contains 13 residues. V dropped 4 bases and J dropped 4; count of bases not matched to a gene: 4. The germline CDR1 and CDR2 sequences are SGHDT and YYEEEE. CDR3 region: CASSPNRGYGYTF. CDR3 in DNA: TGTGCCAGCAGCCCCAACAGGGGCTATGGCTACACCTTC.

This sequence joins TRBV28 and TRBJ2-3; 14 nucleotides align to TRBD2. J gave up 3 bases and V 5 bases, and 4 bases lay outside the gene matches. This CDR3 is 16 amino acids long. Germline V gene lookup returns CDR1 MDHEN and CDR2 SYDVKM. The CDR3, as DNA: TGTGCCAGCAGTCCTGGGACTAGCGGGGGAACAGATACGCAGTATTTT. Amino acids: CASSPGTSGGTDTQYF. The whole variable domain, remainder taken from reference TRBV28 and TRBJ2-3, is DVKVTQSSRYLVKRTGEKVFLECVQDMDHENMFWYRQDPGLGLRLIYFSYDVKMKEKGDIPEGYSVSREKKERFSLILESASTNQTSMYLCASSPGTSGGTDTQYFGPGTRLTVL.

This chain joins TRBV9 and TRBJ1-1; 7 bases fit TRBD1. V was clipped by 0 bases and J by 8 bases; unmatched bases: 4. Germline values: CDR1 SGDLS, CDR2 YYNGEE. The CDR3 has 13 amino acids. As DNA, the CDR3 is TGTGCCAGCAGCGTAGAGGGACAGCAAGAAGCTTTCTTT. Translated, it gives CASSVEGQQEAFF.

The V gene is TRBV7-2, the J gene TRBJ2-7; 7 bases are a match to TRBD2. The J segment lost 6 bases and the V segment lost 5 bases, leaving 13 bases of the junction unmatched. CDR1 is SGHTA, CDR2 FQGNSA, per germline. CDR3 size: 15 residues. Here the CDR3 DNA reads TGTGCCAGCAGCACCCAGACTAGCAGTGGCGTCGAGCAGTACTTC. It translates to CASSTQTSSGVEQYF. The full variable domain, completed using reference TRBV7-2 and TRBJ2-7, is GAGVSQSPSNKVTEKGKDVELRCDPISGHTALYWYRQSLGQGLEFLIYFQGNSAPDKSGLPSDRFSAERTGGSVSTLTIQRTQQEDSAVYLCASSTQTSSGVEQYFGPGTRLTVT.

The genes are TRBV14 and TRBJ1-1; D might be TRBD1 (5 bases). The CDR3 loop spans 18 amino acids. Germline CDR1 and CDR2: SGHDN and FVKESK. Trimming left V 4 bases short and J 0 bases short, with 21 bases between. This chain's CDR3 is CASSRPRRGALLNTEAFF. As DNA, the CDR3 is TGTGCCAGCAGCCGCCCTCGGAGGGGCGCTTTGTTGAACACTGAAGCTTTCTTT.